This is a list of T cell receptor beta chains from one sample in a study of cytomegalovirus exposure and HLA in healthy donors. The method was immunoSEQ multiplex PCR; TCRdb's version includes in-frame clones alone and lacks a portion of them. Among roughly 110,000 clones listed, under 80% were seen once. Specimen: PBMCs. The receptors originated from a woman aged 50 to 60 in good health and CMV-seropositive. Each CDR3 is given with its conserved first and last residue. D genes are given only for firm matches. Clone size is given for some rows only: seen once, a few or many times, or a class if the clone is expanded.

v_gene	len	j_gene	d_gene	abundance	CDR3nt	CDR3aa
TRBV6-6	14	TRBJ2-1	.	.	TGTGCCAGCAGTTACATCACTATTGTGAAAGAGCAGTTCTTC	CASSYITIVKEQFF
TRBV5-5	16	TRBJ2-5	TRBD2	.	TGTGCCAGCAGCTTGAGACTAGCGGGGGCCGAAGAGACCCAGTACTTC	CASSLRLAGAEETQYF
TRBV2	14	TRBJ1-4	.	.	TGTGCCAGCAGTCCGCTCCAGGTTAATGAAAAACTGTTTTTT	CASSPLQVNEKLFF
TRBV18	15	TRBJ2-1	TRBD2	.	TGTGCCAGCTCACGAGGACTAGCGGGGGACAATGAGCAGTTCTTC	CASSRGLAGDNEQFF
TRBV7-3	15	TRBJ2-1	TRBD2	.	TGTGCCAGCAGCTTAACAGCGGGGGGCACCCGGGAGCAGTTCTTC	CASSLTAGGTREQFF
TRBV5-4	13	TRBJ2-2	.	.	TGTGCCAGCAGCACACGACAGACCGGGGAGCTGTTTTTT	CASSTRQTGELFF
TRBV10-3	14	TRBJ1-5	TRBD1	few	TGTGCCGTCGGGGAGGACAGGGGGGATCAGCCCCAGCATTTT	CAVGEDRGDQPQHF
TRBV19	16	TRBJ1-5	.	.	TGTGCCAGTAGTCTACGCTCAGGGCTGAGCAATCAGCCCCAGCATTTT	CASSLRSGLSNQPQHF
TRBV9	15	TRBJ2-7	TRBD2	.	TGTGCCAGCAGCTCGGGACTAGCGGACCTATACGAGCAGTACTTC	CASSSGLADLYEQYF
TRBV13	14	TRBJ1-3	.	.	TGTGCCAGCAGCCTAAACGGGGTTGGAAACACCATATATTTT	CASSLNGVGNTIYF
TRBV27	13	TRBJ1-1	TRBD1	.	TGTGCCATCGCCCGGACAGGGAACACTGAAGCTTTCTTT	CAIARTGNTEAFF
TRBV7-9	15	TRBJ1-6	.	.	TGTGCCAGCAGCTTACGGGGGTCTTCCAATTCACCCCTCCACTTT	CASSLRGSSNSPLHF
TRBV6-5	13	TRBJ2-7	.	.	TGTGCCAGCAGTTACGGAGGGCCCTACGAGCAGTACTTC	CASSYGGPYEQYF
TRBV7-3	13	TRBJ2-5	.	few	TGTGCCAGCAGCACGGGGATCGGAGAGACCCAGTACTTC	CASSTGIGETQYF
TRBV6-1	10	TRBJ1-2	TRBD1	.	TGTGCCATCGACAGGGAGGGCTACACCTTC	CAIDREGYTF
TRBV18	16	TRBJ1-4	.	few	TGTGCCAGCTCACCACTCAGGCCAGGTCCTAATGAAAAACTGTTTTTT	CASSPLRPGPNEKLFF
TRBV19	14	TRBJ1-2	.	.	TGTGCCAGTAGTATACCGACTGGGAACTATGGCTACACCTTC	CASSIPTGNYGYTF
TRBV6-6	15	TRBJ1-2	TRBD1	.	TGTGCCAGCAGACAGGGACAGTTAATAGACTATGGCTACACCTTC	CASRQGQLIDYGYTF
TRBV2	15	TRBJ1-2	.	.	TGTGCCAGCAGTCCACAGGGCGCAGCTAACTATGGCTACACCTTC	CASSPQGAANYGYTF
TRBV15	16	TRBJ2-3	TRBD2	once	TGTGCCACCAGCAGAGACCGCGCGGGGGGCACAGATACGCAGTATTTT	CATSRDRAGGTDTQYF
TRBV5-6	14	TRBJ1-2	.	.	TGTGCCAGCAGCCCCCCAAGGGGCAGAAAGAGTTACACCTTC	CASSPPRGRKSYTF
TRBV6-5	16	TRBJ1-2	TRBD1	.	TGTGCCAGCAGTTCCCCCAGACAGGGGAGCGGCTATGGCTACACCTTC	CASSSPRQGSGYGYTF
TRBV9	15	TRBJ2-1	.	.	TGTGCCAGCAGCCCAAGGGGGGGGGCCGGCAATGAGCAGTTCTTC	CASSPRGGAGNEQFF
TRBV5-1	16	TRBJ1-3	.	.	TGCGCCAGCAGCCCTGAAGGAGGAAGGCCTGGAAACACCATATATTTT	CASSPEGGRPGNTIYF
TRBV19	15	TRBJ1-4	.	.	TGTGCCAGTAGTGTTATGACAGCCGTTAATGAAAAACTGTTTTTT	CASSVMTAVNEKLFF
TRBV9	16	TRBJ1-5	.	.	TGTGCCAGCAGCGTAGGACCCGGGGGTAGCAATCAGCCCCAGCATTTT	CASSVGPGGSNQPQHF
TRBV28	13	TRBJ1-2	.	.	TGTGCCAGCAGTTCCCAGCGTTTAGTTGGCTACACCTTC	CASSSQRLVGYTF
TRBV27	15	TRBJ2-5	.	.	TGTGCCAGCAGTTACAGGGGAGGAGTCCAAGAGACCCAGTACTTC	CASSYRGGVQETQYF
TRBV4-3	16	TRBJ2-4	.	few	TGCGCCAGCAGCCATTCTCACCAATCCAGCAGGAACATTCAGTACTTC	CASSHSHQSSRNIQYF
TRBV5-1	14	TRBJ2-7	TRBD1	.	TGCGCCAGCAGTCATGGGACAGGGACCTACGAGCAGTACTTC	CASSHGTGTYEQYF
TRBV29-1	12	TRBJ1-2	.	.	TGCAGCGTTGGACAGCAAGTCTATGGCTACACCTTC	CSVGQQVYGYTF
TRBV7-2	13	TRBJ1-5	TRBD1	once	TGTGCCAGCAGCTTGGACAGGAATCAGCCCCAGCATTTT	CASSLDRNQPQHF
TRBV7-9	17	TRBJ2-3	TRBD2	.	TGTGCCAGCAGCCCGGCTAGCGGGGTCGGAGGCGCAGATACGCAGTATTTT	CASSPASGVGGADTQYF
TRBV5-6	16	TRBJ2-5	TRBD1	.	TGTGCCAGCAGCTTTTTTACAGGGGGAAGGCAAGAGACCCAGTACTTC	CASSFFTGGRQETQYF
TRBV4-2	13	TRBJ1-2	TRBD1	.	TGTGCCAGCAGCCAAGGTGACAGGGTGGGCTACACCTTC	CASSQGDRVGYTF
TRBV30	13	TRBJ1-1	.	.	TGTGCCTGGAGTTCCTTAAGGGGGACTGAAGCTTTCTTT	CAWSSLRGTEAFF
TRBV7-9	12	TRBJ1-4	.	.	TGTGCCAGCACCGACTCCGGGGAAAAACTGTTTTTT	CASTDSGEKLFF
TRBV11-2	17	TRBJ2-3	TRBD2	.	TGTGCCAGCAGCCAGGACGGCGGACTAGCGGCCACAGATACGCAGTATTTT	CASSQDGGLAATDTQYF
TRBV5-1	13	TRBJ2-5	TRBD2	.	TGCGCCAGCTCTATAGCGGGGGGGCAAGAGCAGTACTTC	CASSIAGGQEQYF
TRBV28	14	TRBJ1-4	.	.	TGTGCCAGCAGTTTGTCAGGGGCCTATGAAAAACTGTTTTTT	CASSLSGAYEKLFF
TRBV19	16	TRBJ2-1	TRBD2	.	TGTGCCAGTAACCCTCTTGGGACTAGATCTTACAATGAGCAGTTCTTC	CASNPLGTRSYNEQFF
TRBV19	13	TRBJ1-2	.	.	TGTGCCAGTCTGCGGGACGGGAAGAACGGCTACACCTTC	CASLRDGKNGYTF
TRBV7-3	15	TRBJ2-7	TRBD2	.	TGTGCCAGCAGCTTAAGGGCGGGGGGCTACTACGAGCAGTACTTC	CASSLRAGGYYEQYF
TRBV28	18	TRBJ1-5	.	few	TGTGCCAGCAGTTCTCTGACAGGAGGTTTAATGAGCAATCAGCCCCAGCATTTT	CASSSLTGGLMSNQPQHF